The rows below give T cell receptor beta chains drawn from one sample of a study of response to subunit inactivated influenza vaccine. TCRdb re-derived calls from the RT-PCR reads in MiXCR, one entry per CDR3 protein. This table holds some 850,000 distinct CDR3 sequences, about 18% found once. Sequenced material: PBMCs from blood, taken roughly 5 days after vaccination. Receptors were obtained from a man aged 50 to 59 who received an inactivated influenza vaccine. Each CDR3 is given with its conserved first and last residue. The D gene is left open where the match is weak. Clone size is not always given. Where it is, it says once, few, many or a class for expanded clones.

clone_size | j_call | d_call | v_call | cdr3_aa
- | TRBJ2-1 | TRBD1 | TRBV6-1 | CASTPTGTGNYNEQFF
- | TRBJ2-7 | - | TRBV27 | CASSSRDRGDYEQYF
- | TRBJ1-5 | - | TRBV29-1 | CSVGNGARGPQHF
many | TRBJ2-5 | - | TRBV29-1 | CSVEIYQETQYF
- | TRBJ1-1 | TRBD1 | TRBV2 | CASRLTGGDTEAFF
- | TRBJ2-3 | TRBD2 | TRBV29-1 | CSTNVGREAGTQYF
few | TRBJ2-5 | TRBD2 | TRBV24-1 | CATSGTSGIQETQYF
many | TRBJ2-7 | - | TRBV4-3 | CASSQDSLRTGLNYEQYF
few | TRBJ2-7 | TRBD2 | TRBV4-2 | CASSQRLAGAELGYEQYF
- | TRBJ2-7 | TRBD2 | TRBV29-1 | CSVEEAGLAVMEQYF
many | TRBJ2-1 | TRBD1 | TRBV7-2 | CASSSGTGLQNEQFF
- | TRBJ2-5 | - | TRBV7-2 | CASSLGQVLQETQYF
- | TRBJ2-7 | - | TRBV6-6 | CSSSDHTYEQYF
- | TRBJ2-7 | TRBD1 | TRBV13 | CASSFDGTGGSEQYF
- | TRBJ1-5 | - | TRBV7-2 | CASSRDRYPTNNQPQHF
- | TRBJ2-7 | TRBD2 | TRBV27 | CASSSLGGGENYEQYF
few | TRBJ1-3 | - | TRBV6-5 | CASSYLRGSSGNTIYF
few | TRBJ2-7 | - | TRBV20-1 | CSARDGGSWGSEQYF
- | TRBJ2-7 | - | TRBV28 | CASRSQVPSSYEQYF
few | TRBJ2-7 | - | TRBV28 | CASSYLGQALRSYEQYF
many | TRBJ2-3 | TRBD1 | TRBV29-1 | CSVVRGGRADTQYF
few | TRBJ2-3 | - | TRBV5-1 | CASSRYGHSGSDTDTQYF
few | TRBJ2-7 | - | TRBV4-3 | CASSRGQYSYEQYF
few | TRBJ2-7 | - | TRBV12-3/TRBV12-4 | CATGQVYEQYF
- | TRBJ1-1 | - | TRBV6-2/TRBV6-3 | CASSYNQGKNTEAFF
- | TRBJ2-1 | - | TRBV20-1 | CSARDYLRSSYNKQFF
- | TRBJ2-7 | - | TRBV20-1 | CSAPPQGQTKTYEQYF
few | TRBJ1-5 | TRBD1 | TRBV12-3/TRBV12-4 | CASRWGQGYQPQHF
many | TRBJ2-3 | TRBD2 | TRBV4-2 | CASSQVSGTRTDTQYF
- | TRBJ2-3 | TRBD2 | TRBV5-1 | CASSLEVAGSGTDTQYF
many | TRBJ1-4 | - | TRBV4-2 | CASSQEFGDHLF
- | TRBJ2-1 | - | TRBV6-1 | CATRSDSSYNEQFF
- | TRBJ2-7 | TRBD1 | TRBV7-9 | CASSERTGVKDYEQYF
- | TRBJ2-7 | - | TRBV4-2 | CASSPRSGTYEQYF
- | TRBJ2-3 | - | TRBV5-1 | CASSLGTSPSTDTQYF
- | TRBJ2-7 | TRBD1 | TRBV13 | CASSLGRGRLKAYEQYF
- | TRBJ2-3 | - | TRBV7-2 | CASSSRGGPLADTQYF
- | TRBJ2-3 | - | TRBV9 | CASSVEPWGDTQYF
few | TRBJ2-7 | - | TRBV29-1 | CSVEGQTYEQYF
many | TRBJ2-7 | - | TRBV12-3/TRBV12-4 | CASTPHGGASYEQYF
- | TRBJ2-2 | - | TRBV3-1 | CASSQRTGRVGELFF
- | TRBJ2-7 | TRBD2 | TRBV28 | CASSLYSGTSIYEQYF
few | TRBJ2-1 | TRBD1 | TRBV5-1 | CASSLGWTGGSDEQFF
- | TRBJ1-2 | TRBD1 | TRBV20-1 | CSAKDRGYDGYTF
- | TRBJ2-1 | TRBD1 | TRBV9 | CASSAWTGNNEQFF
few | TRBJ1-2 | - | TRBV6-4 | CASSQRGGYTF
few | TRBJ1-2 | TRBD1 | TRBV10-3 | CAISESVDRVTF
- | TRBJ2-1 | - | TRBV5-5 | CASSFPGLRGNEQFF
many | TRBJ2-3 | TRBD2 | TRBV6-4 | CASSRTSASTDTQYF
few | TRBJ1-4 | - | TRBV4-3 | CASSQDYRAFEKLFF
- | TRBJ2-2 | - | TRBV4-3 | CASSQVWRTPTGELFF
- | TRBJ2-5 | - | TRBV6-5 | CASSYSSTGETQYF
- | TRBJ2-1 | TRBD2 | TRBV25-1 | CASSWSGSYNEQFF
many | TRBJ1-6 | - | TRBV20-1 | CSAQRAQGSYNSPLHF